These T cell receptor beta chains were read from a single sample in a study of shared clonotypes between healthy human individuals. The protocol was immunoSEQ multiplex PCR, while the TCRdb copy is restricted to in-frame clones and leaves out a portion. The repertoire includes around 2.1 million clones, about 93% of them detected once, and 1.5% to 2% sits in the top ten. The sample was naive CD8+ T cells from PBMCs. Source of these receptors: a man aged 18-30 years in good health. Some clones in this sample may be carry-over from other donors' samples. The CDR3 runs from the conserved cysteine through the conserved F or W. D genes are given only for firm matches. Expanded clones get a size class; other rows say once, few or many, or leave the size out.

>TRBJ2-7|.|.|TRBV7-9
TGTGCCAGCAGCTCCTACCAGGGGGGGGACTACGAGCAGTACTTC
CASSSYQGGDYEQYF
>TRBJ1-1|.|.|TRBV19
TGTGCCAGTAGTTGGGGCAATACTGAAGCTTTCTTT
CASSWGNTEAFF
>TRBJ2-1|.|.|TRBV2
TGTGCCAGCAGGGGGGACTCACTGCCCGACAATGAGCAGTTCTTC
CASRGDSLPDNEQFF
>TRBJ1-1|.|.|TRBV5-6
TGTGCCAGCAGCTTGGGTGGGGACCCCCTGGGGACGGTGAACACTGAAGCTTTCTTT
CASSLGGDPLGTVNTEAFF
>TRBJ2-3|.|.|TRBV28
TGTGCCAGCAGTATCCCGCGGGACGCCGGGCCGGCAGATACGCAGTATTTT
CASSIPRDAGPADTQYF
>TRBJ2-7|.|.|TRBV27
TGTGCCAGCAGTCCACTCAGGACAGCATCCTACGAGCAGTACTTC
CASSPLRTASYEQYF
>TRBJ1-3|.|.|TRBV6-5
TGTGCCAGCACTCTCGGGTTGGGCTCTGGAAACACCATATATTTT
CASTLGLGSGNTIYF
>TRBJ2-7|once|.|TRBV11-2
TGTGCCAGCAGCTTAGGAGGCGGCAACTACGAGCAGTACTTC
CASSLGGGNYEQYF
>TRBJ2-7|once|.|TRBV4-1
TGCGCCAGCAGCCAGGAATTTTTTAGCAGCTCCTACGAGCAGTACTTC
CASSQEFFSSSYEQYF
>TRBJ1-2|.|.|TRBV30
TGTGCCTGGAGTATAAGGGATAACTATGGCTACACCTTC
CAWSIRDNYGYTF
>TRBJ1-5|.|.|TRBV11-1
TGTGCCAGCAGTCTTAATAGCAATCAGCCCCAGCATTTT
CASSLNSNQPQHF
>TRBJ2-5|.|TRBD2|TRBV7-2
TGTGCCAGCAGCCTCTTCTCTAGCGGGAGAGGGGAGACCCAGTACTTC
CASSLFSSGRGETQYF
>TRBJ2-3|.|.|TRBV7-9
TGTGCCAGCAAGAGGGGGGGAGAGGAGCCAGATACGCAGTATTTT
CASKRGGEEPDTQYF
>TRBJ2-7|.|.|TRBV27
TGTGCCAGCAGCCTCCTACCCTCCTACGAGCAGTACTTC
CASSLLPSYEQYF